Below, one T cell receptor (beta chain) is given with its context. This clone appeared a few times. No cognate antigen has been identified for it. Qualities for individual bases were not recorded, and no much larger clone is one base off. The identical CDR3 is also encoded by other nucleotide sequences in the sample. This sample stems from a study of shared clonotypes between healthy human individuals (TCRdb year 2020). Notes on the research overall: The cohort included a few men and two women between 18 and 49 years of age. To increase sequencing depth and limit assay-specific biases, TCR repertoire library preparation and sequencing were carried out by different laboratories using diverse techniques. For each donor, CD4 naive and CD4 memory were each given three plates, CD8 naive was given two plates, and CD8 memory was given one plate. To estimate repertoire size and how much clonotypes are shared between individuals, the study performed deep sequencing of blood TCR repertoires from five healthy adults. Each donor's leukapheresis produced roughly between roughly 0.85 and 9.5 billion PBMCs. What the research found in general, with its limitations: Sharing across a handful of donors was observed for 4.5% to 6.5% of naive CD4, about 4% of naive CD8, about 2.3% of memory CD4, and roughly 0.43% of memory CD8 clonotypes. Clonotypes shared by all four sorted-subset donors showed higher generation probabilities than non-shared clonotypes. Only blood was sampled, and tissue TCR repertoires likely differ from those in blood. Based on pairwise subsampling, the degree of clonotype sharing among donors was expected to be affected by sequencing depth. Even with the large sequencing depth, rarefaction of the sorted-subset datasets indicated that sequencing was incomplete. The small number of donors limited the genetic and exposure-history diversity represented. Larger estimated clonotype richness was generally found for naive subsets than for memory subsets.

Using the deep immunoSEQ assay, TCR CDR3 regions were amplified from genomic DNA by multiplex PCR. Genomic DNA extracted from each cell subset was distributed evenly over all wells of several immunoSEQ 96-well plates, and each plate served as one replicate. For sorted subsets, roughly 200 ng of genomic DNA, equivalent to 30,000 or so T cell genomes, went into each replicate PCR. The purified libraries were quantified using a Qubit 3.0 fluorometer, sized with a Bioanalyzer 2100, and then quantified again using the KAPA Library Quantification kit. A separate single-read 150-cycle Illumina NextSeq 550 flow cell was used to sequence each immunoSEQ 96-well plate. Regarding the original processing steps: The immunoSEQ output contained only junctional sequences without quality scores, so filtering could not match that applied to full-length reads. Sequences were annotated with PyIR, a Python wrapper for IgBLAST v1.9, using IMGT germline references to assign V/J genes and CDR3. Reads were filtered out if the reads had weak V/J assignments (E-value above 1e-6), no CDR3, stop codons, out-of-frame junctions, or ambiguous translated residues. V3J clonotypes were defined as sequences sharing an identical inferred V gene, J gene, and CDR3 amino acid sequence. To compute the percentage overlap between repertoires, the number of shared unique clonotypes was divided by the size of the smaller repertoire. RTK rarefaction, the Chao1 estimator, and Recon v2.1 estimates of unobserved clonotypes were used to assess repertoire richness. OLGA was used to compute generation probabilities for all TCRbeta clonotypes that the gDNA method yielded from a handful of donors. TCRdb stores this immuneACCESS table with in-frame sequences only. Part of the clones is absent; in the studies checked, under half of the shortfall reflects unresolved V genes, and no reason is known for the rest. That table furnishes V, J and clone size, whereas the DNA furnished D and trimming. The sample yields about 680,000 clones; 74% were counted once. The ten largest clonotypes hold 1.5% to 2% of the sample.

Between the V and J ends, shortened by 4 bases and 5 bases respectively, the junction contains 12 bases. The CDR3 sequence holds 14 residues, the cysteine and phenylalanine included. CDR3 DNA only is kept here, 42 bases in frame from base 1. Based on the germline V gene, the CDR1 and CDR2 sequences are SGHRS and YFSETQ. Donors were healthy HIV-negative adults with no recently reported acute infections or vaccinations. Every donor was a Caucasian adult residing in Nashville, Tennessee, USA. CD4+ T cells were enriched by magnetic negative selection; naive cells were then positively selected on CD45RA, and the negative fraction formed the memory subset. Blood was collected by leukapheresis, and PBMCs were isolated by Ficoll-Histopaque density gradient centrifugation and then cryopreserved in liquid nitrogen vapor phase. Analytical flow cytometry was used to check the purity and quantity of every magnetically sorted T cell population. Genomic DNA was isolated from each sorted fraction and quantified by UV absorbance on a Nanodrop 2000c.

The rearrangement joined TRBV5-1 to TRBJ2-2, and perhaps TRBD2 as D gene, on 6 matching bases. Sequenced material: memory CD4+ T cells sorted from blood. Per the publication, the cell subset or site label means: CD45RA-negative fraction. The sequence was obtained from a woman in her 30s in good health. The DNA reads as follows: TGCGCCAGCAGCCCGGGGACTCTTACCGGGGAGCTGTTTTTT. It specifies CASSPGTLTGELFF.